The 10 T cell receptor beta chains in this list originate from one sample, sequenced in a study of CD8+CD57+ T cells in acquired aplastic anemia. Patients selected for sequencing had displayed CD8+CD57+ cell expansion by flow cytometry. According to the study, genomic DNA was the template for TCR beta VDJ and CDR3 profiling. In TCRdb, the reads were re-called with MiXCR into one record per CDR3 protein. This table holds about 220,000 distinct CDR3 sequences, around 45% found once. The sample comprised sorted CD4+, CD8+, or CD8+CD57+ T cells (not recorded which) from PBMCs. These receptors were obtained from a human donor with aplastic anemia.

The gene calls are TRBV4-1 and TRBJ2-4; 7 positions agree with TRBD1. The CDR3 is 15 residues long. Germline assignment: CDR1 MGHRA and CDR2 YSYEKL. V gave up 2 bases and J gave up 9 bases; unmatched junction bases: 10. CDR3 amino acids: CASSQNDQGDIIQYF. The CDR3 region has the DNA TGCGCCAGCAGCCAAAACGACCAGGGGGACATCATTCAGTACTTC.

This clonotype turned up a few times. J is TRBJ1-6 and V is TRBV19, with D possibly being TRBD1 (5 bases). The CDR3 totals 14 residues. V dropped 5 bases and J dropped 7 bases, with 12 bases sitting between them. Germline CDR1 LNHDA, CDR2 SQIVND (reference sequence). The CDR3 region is CASSPRQWNSPLHF. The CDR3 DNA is TGTGCCAGTAGTCCGAGACAGTGGAATTCACCCCTCCACTTT.

The CDR3 coding sequence is TGTGCCAGCACCAAGCCCCGACAGGGGGCGTTCTATGGCTACACCTTC. Amino acid sequence: CASTKPRQGAFYGYTF. V and J are TRBV28 and TRBJ1-2; 10 bases fit TRBD1. Germline lookup yields CDR1 MDHEN and CDR2 SYDVKM. CDR3 length: 16 amino acids. V gave up 7 bases and J gave up 4 bases; unmatched junction bases: 12.

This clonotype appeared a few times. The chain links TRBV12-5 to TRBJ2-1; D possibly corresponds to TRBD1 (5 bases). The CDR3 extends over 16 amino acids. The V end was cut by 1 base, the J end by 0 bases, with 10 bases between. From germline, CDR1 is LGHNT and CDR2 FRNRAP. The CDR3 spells CASGLDLTDSYNEQFF. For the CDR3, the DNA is TGTGCTAGTGGTTTGGATCTGACAGACTCCTACAATGAGCAGTTCTTC.

CDR3: CASRSGDTIYF. As DNA, the CDR3 is TGTGCCAGCAGGTCGGGGGACACCATATATTTT. This sequence joins TRBV3-1 and TRBJ1-3; D is possibly TRBD1 (5 bases). Germline V gene data show CDR1 as LGHDT and CDR2 as YNNKEL (reference sequence). V was clipped by 6 bases and J by 8 bases, with 8 bases between them. The CDR3 spans 11 residues. Full variable domain (missing parts from reference TRBV3-1 and TRBJ1-3): DTAVSQTPKYLVTQMGNDKSIKCEQNLGHDTMYWYKQDSKKFLKIMFSYNNKELIINETVPNRFSPKSPDKAHLNLHINSLELGDSAVYFCASRSGDTIYFGEGSWLTVV.

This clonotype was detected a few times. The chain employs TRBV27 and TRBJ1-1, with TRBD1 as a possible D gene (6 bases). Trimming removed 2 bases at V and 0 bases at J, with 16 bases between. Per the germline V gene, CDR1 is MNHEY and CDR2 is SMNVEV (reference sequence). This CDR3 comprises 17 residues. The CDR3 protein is CASSLLKTGSVNTEAFF. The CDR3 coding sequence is TGTGCCAGCAGTTTACTGAAAACAGGGAGTGTGAACACTGAAGCTTTCTTT.

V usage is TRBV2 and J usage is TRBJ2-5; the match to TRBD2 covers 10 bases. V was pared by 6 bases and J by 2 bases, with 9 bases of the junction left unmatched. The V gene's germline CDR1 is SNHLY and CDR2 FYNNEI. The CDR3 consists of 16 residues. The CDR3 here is CASRRLAGPTQETQYF. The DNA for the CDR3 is TGTGCCAGCAGACGACTAGCGGGCCCTACTCAAGAGACCCAGTACTTC.

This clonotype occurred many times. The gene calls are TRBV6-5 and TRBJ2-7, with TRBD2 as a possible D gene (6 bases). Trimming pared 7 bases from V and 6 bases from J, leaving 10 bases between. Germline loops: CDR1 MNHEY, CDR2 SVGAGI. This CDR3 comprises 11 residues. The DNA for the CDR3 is TGTGCCAGCACGGCCGGGAGCGAGCAGTACTTC. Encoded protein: CASTAGSEQYF.

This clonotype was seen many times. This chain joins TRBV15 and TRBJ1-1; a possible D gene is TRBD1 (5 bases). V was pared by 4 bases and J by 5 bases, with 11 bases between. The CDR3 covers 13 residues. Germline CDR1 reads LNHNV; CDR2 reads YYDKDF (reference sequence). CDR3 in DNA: TGTGCCACCAGCACTCAGGGTTCAACTGAAGCTTTCTTT. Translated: CATSTQGSTEAFF. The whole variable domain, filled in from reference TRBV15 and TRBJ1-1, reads DAMVIQNPRYQVTQFGKPVTLSCSQTLNHNVMYWYQQKSSQAPKLLFHYYDKDFNNEADTPDNFQSRRPNTSFCFLDIRSPGLGDTAMYLCATSTQGSTEAFFGQGTRLTVV.

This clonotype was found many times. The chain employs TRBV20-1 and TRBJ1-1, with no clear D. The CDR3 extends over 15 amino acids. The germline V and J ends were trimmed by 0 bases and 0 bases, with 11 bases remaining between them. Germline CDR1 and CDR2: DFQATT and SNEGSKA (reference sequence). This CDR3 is CSARDLASMNTEAFF. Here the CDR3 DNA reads TGCAGTGCTAGAGATCTGGCCAGTATGAACACTGAAGCTTTCTTT.